This is a list of T cell receptor beta chains from one sample in a study of OX40 agonist ivuxolimab in advanced cancers. TCRdb keeps only in-frame clones here, not all; method: immunoSEQ multiplex PCR. The sample has roughly 100,000 clones, 85% to 90% seen once. Sequencing used CD4+ or CD8+ T cells sorted from blood, obtained in a trial of the OX40 agonist ivuxolimab. The receptors here all came from an adult with an advanced solid tumor such as melanoma, head and neck, liver or kidney cancer. Both conserved end residues are part of each CDR3. Each record gives: V gene, D gene, J gene, CDR3 protein. D genes are given only for firm matches.

>TRBV6-4|-|TRBJ2-3
CASSVGPSTDTQYF
>TRBV28|TRBD1|TRBJ2-6
CATTGQNGANVLTF
>TRBV7-3|-|TRBJ2-2
CASSFGGFNTGELFF
>TRBV19|-|TRBJ2-3
CASSRPGRGLRTDTQYF
>TRBV4-3|TRBD2|TRBJ2-3
CASSQDSVGGGHLSTDTQYF
>TRBV28|-|TRBJ2-1
CASSLFHPSSYNEQFF
>TRBV19|-|TRBJ1-5
CASSIAGVGNNQPQHF
>TRBV28|TRBD1|TRBJ2-1
CASGWDSVYNEQFF
>TRBV19|TRBD2|TRBJ2-3
CASRAGLAGGQDTQYF
>TRBV28|TRBD2|TRBJ2-2
CASSLSGVTGELFF
>TRBV7-2|-|TRBJ1-6
CASSLAGLYNSPLHF
>TRBV7-9|-|TRBJ2-7
CASSPLRGPYEQYF
>TRBV6-5|-|TRBJ2-3
CASRGQVTDTQYF
>TRBV6-5|-|TRBJ2-1
CASRRLFSYNEQFF
>TRBV29-1|TRBD1|TRBJ2-7
CSVDLQGAEQYF
>TRBV5-5|TRBD1|TRBJ1-2
CASSFFGTGALNYGYTF
>TRBV5-6|TRBD1|TRBJ2-7
CASSQGAREQYF
>TRBV10-3|TRBD2|TRBJ2-2
CAIKASGGAGGELFF
>TRBV5-1|-|TRBJ2-7
CASSSQSAFSYEQYF
>TRBV15|-|TRBJ1-5
CATSRDVRNQPQHF
>TRBV30|-|TRBJ2-5
CAWSRRRAETQYF
>TRBV11-2|TRBD1|TRBJ1-6
CASSLDRTGGSPLHF
>TRBV30|-|TRBJ1-4
CAWQHEKLFF
>TRBV19|-|TRBJ2-3
CASSIDLKERTDTQYF
>TRBV19|TRBD1|TRBJ1-6
CASSDRENSPLHF
>TRBV27|-|TRBJ2-3
CASSLGRRTDTQYF
>TRBV6-5|-|TRBJ1-5
CASSYSNRGNQPQHF
>TRBV7-2|TRBD1|TRBJ1-2
CASSLWDRRGYTF
>TRBV5-4|TRBD2|TRBJ2-1
CASSPNRLAGAGWEFF
>TRBV27|-|TRBJ2-1
CASSSLEALREQFF
>TRBV2|-|TRBJ1-6
CASRALNSPLHF
>TRBV2|TRBD1|TRBJ1-6
CASNPTGGSSPLHF
>TRBV7-8|TRBD2|TRBJ2-2
CASAGGRNTGELFF
>TRBV9|-|TRBJ2-5
CASSRAPEETQYF
>TRBV4-1|TRBD2|TRBJ2-3
CASSLLEPGAGGPGTQYF
>TRBV6-5|TRBD1|TRBJ2-1
CASSQTGESNNEQFF
>TRBV19|-|TRBJ2-7
CASRDGGARSYEQYF
>TRBV28|-|TRBJ2-1
CASSQGTSWGEQFF
>TRBV4-2|-|TRBJ1-6
CASSQGLGEYNSPLHF
>TRBV5-6|-|TRBJ2-7
CASSLYYEQYF
>TRBV27|-|TRBJ2-3
CASSYSSPGDTQYF